A selection of T cell receptor beta chains follows, all from one sample in a study of control samples from healthy donors and cancer patients. Only in-frame clones appear in the TCRdb table, and some are missing; sequencing was by immunoSEQ multiplex PCR. The data show 78,000 or so clones, about 90% seen once. The sequenced sample consisted of blood. The receptors come from a woman aged 50 to 65 in good health. Each CDR3 is given without its conserved first and last residue. The order of the fields is J gene, V gene, CDR3 length, CDR3 protein.

j_gene: TRBJ1-4
v_gene: TRBV19
len: 12
CDR3aa: ASGAGGANEKLF

j_gene: TRBJ2-7
v_gene: TRBV3-1/TRBV3-2
len: 14
CDR3aa: ASSQRVGQGMHEQY

j_gene: TRBJ2-7
v_gene: TRBV12-5
len: 15
CDR3aa: ASGLVRLGSIPYEQY

j_gene: TRBJ2-7
v_gene: TRBV4-1
len: 14
CDR3aa: ASSQAAGQTAYEQY

j_gene: TRBJ1-1
v_gene: TRBV11-2
len: 12
CDR3aa: ASSSGMRSTEAF

j_gene: TRBJ2-1
v_gene: TRBV30
len: 10
CDR3aa: AWRRVYNEQF

j_gene: TRBJ2-7
v_gene: TRBV4-1
len: 11
CDR3aa: ASSLDSAYEQY

j_gene: TRBJ1-5
v_gene: TRBV19
len: 15
CDR3aa: ASTRDKQGKGNQPQH

j_gene: TRBJ1-1
v_gene: TRBV28
len: 11
CDR3aa: ASSLVGDTEAF

j_gene: TRBJ2-5
v_gene: TRBV12-3/TRBV12-4
len: 11
CDR3aa: ASSLLGGETQY

j_gene: TRBJ1-5
v_gene: TRBV19
len: 14
CDR3aa: ASTPWVGQGRQPQH

j_gene: TRBJ1-2
v_gene: TRBV28
len: 10
CDR3aa: ASSAGTAAPG

j_gene: TRBJ1-1
v_gene: TRBV28
len: 13
CDR3aa: ASRGSDRSSTEAF

j_gene: TRBJ1-5
v_gene: TRBV3-1/TRBV3-2
len: 13
CDR3aa: ASSSTQGRGQPQH

j_gene: TRBJ1-5
v_gene: TRBV19
len: 12
CDR3aa: ASSGTGSRQPQH

j_gene: TRBJ2-3
v_gene: TRBV21-1
len: 15
CDR3aa: ASSLLTSDYSTDTQY

j_gene: TRBJ1-6
v_gene: TRBV28
len: 15
CDR3aa: ASRIQGVSSYNSPLH